Listed below are T cell receptor beta chains from one sample, sequenced in a study of blood T cells in healthy people across ages. TCRdb reanalysed the 5' RACE reads using MiXCR and keeps one entry per CDR3 protein. Counted here are around 1,000,000 distinct CDR3 sequences, less than 25% occurring once; the ten biggest clones make up approximately 0.7%. These same data were also listed under a study on T cells of mothers and their children.

The sample comprised blood. Every receptor here comes from a girl between 2 and 10 years old in good health. The CDR3 runs from the conserved cysteine through the conserved F or W. The order of the fields is CDR3 protein, CDR3 DNA, clone size, D gene, J gene, V gene. D genes are given only for firm matches. Clone size is stated in some rows and not others, as once, few, many or a class when expanded.

CASSLAGTAGNTIYF,TGCGCCAGCAGCTTGGCCGGGACCGCCGGAAACACCATATATTTT,NA,NA,TRBJ1-3,TRBV5-1
CSASWTDTEAFF,TGCAGTGCTAGTTGGACCGACACTGAAGCTTTCTTT,few,NA,TRBJ1-1,TRBV20-1
CSTTDREETQYF,TGCAGCACTACGGACAGGGAGGAGACCCAGTACTTC,NA,TRBD1,TRBJ2-5,TRBV29-1
CASTPGGNEQYF,TGTGCCAGCACCCCTGGGGGGAACGAGCAGTACTTC,few,NA,TRBJ2-7,TRBV12-3/TRBV12-4
CASSLWDRAQNIQYF,TGTGCCAGCAGCTTGTGGGACAGGGCCCAAAACATTCAGTACTTC,few,TRBD1,TRBJ2-4,TRBV5-6
CSARGVSGANVLTF,TGCAGTGCTAGGGGAGTCTCTGGGGCCAACGTCCTGACTTTC,many,NA,TRBJ2-6,TRBV20-1
CASSLSGSGSEQYF,TGTGCCAGCAGCTTAAGTGGTAGCGGTAGCGAGCAGTACTTC,NA,NA,TRBJ2-7,TRBV7-9
CASSDRGLTNEKLFF,TGTGCCAGCAGTGACAGGGGATTAACTAATGAAAAACTGTTTTTT,NA,NA,TRBJ1-4,TRBV6-1
CASSPRDRVFYEQYF,TGTGCCAGCAGCCCCCGGGACAGGGTTTTCTACGAGCAGTACTTC,few,TRBD1,TRBJ2-7,TRBV6-2/TRBV6-3
CATSAGTSGISYNEQFF,TGTGCCACCAGCGCCGGGACTAGCGGGATCTCCTACAATGAGCAGTTCTTC,NA,TRBD2,TRBJ2-1,TRBV15
CAISESQRNTEAFF,TGTGCCATCAGTGAGAGCCAGAGGAACACTGAAGCTTTCTTT,few,NA,TRBJ1-1,TRBV10-3
CSARDLLEAFF,TGCAGTGCTAGGGATCTCCTCGAAGCTTTCTTT,few,NA,TRBJ1-1,TRBV20-1
CASRPRGQETQYF,TGTGCCAGCAGACCCCGCGGGCAAGAGACCCAGTACTTC,few,NA,TRBJ2-5,TRBV7-2
CASSVIGDRDPEAFF,TGTGCCAGCAGCGTTATTGGTGACAGGGACCCTGAAGCTTTCTTT,few,TRBD1,TRBJ1-1,TRBV7-2
CASSLDRDDRGYSGNTIYF,TGTGCCAGCAGCTTAGATCGGGACGACAGGGGGTACTCTGGAAACACCATATATTTT,NA,TRBD1,TRBJ1-3,TRBV11-2
CAQQGQGVNEQFF,TGTGCCCAGCAGGGGCAGGGGGTCAATGAGCAGTTCTTC,NA,TRBD1,TRBJ2-1,TRBV2
CASSLGGQDEQYF,TGTGCCAGCAGCCTAGGTGGCCAGGACGAGCAGTACTTC,few,NA,TRBJ2-7,TRBV7-9
CASSRLSGGGNEQFF,TGTGCCAGCAGTCGTCTTTCGGGGGGAGGAAATGAGCAGTTCTTC,NA,TRBD2,TRBJ2-1,TRBV7-2
CASSVIMNTEAFF,TGTGCCAGCAGCGTAATAATGAACACTGAAGCTTTCTTT,NA,NA,TRBJ1-1,TRBV7-8
CASSVLDSTWGEQYF,TGTGCCAGCAGCGTATTGGACAGCACCTGGGGCGAGCAGTACTTC,once,NA,TRBJ2-7,TRBV9
CSVGETEAFF,TGCAGCGTCGGGGAGACTGAAGCTTTCTTT,few,NA,TRBJ1-1,TRBV29-1
CASSGGAGGYNEQFF,TGTGCCAGCAGTGGGGGAGCGGGGGGGTACAATGAGCAGTTCTTC,few,TRBD2,TRBJ2-1,TRBV2
CASSKGQSSYNEQFF,TGCGCCAGCAGCAAAGGACAGAGCTCCTACAATGAGCAGTTCTTC,NA,NA,TRBJ2-1,TRBV5-1
CASTSQGYTGELFF,TGTGCCAGCACCAGCCAGGGATACACCGGGGAGCTGTTTTTT,few,NA,TRBJ2-2,TRBV28
CASSYLRDTEAFF,TGTGCCAGCAGCTACTTGAGGGACACTGAAGCTTTCTTT,few,NA,TRBJ1-1,TRBV3-1
CASSEGLAGVRETQYF,TGTGCCAGCAGTGAAGGACTAGCGGGGGTCCGGGAGACCCAGTACTTC,NA,TRBD2,TRBJ2-5,TRBV2
CASSPELDSTTDTQYF,TGTGCCAGCAGTCCTGAATTGGACAGTACCACAGATACGCAGTATTTT,few,NA,TRBJ2-3,TRBV6-4
CSASLPNRGEQFF,TGCAGTGCTAGCCTCCCTAACCGGGGGGAGCAGTTCTTC,NA,NA,TRBJ2-1,TRBV20-1
CASSPGQGIDF,TGCGCCAGCAGCCCCGGACAGGGGATCGACTTC,once,TRBD1,TRBJ2-7,TRBV5-1
CASSSPAARANTEAFF,TGTGCCAGCAGTTCCCCCGCGGCGCGGGCGAACACTGAAGCTTTCTTT,few,NA,TRBJ1-1,TRBV12-3/TRBV12-4
CASSARGVVWGYTF,TGTGCCAGCAGCGCAAGGGGGGTGGTGTGGGGCTACACCTTC,few,NA,TRBJ1-2,TRBV7-8
CASSEAQGVGEQFF,TGTGCCAGCAGTGAAGCGCAAGGGGTGGGTGAGCAGTTCTTC,few,NA,TRBJ2-1,TRBV2
CSVTPGTSTWEQYF,TGCAGCGTGACTCCCGGGACGTCGACTTGGGAGCAGTACTTC,few,NA,TRBJ2-7,TRBV29-1
CASKSRGNYGYTF,TGCGCCAGCAAGAGCAGGGGTAACTATGGCTACACCTTC,NA,NA,TRBJ1-2,TRBV5-1
CSATELGHPNEQFF,TGCAGTGCTACGGAACTGGGACACCCGAATGAGCAGTTCTTC,few,NA,TRBJ2-1,TRBV20-1
CASGQEGLVERNTGELFF,TGCGCCAGCGGCCAAGAAGGATTGGTGGAGAGGAACACCGGGGAGCTGTTTTTT,once,NA,TRBJ2-2,TRBV4-1
CASSLARWTRQGVHEQYF,TGCGCCAGCAGCTTGGCTCGGTGGACAAGACAGGGAGTACACGAGCAGTACTTC,few,TRBD1,TRBJ2-7,TRBV5-1
CASSVPGGETQYF,TGTGCCAGCAGCGTACCGGGAGGAGAGACCCAGTACTTC,few,TRBD2,TRBJ2-5,TRBV9
CASSRTTQAFDEQFF,TGCGCCAGCAGCCGGACTACTCAGGCTTTCGATGAGCAGTTCTTC,few,NA,TRBJ2-1,TRBV5-1
CASSLARDMFSTEAFF,TGTGCCAGCAGCTTAGCGAGGGACATGTTTTCGACTGAAGCTTTCTTT,NA,NA,TRBJ1-1,TRBV7-2
CSVATVSEAFF,TGCAGCGTTGCTACGGTTTCTGAAGCTTTCTTT,few,NA,TRBJ1-1,TRBV29-1
CSARWQGETQYF,TGCAGTGCTAGGTGGCAGGGGGAGACCCAGTACTTC,NA,NA,TRBJ2-5,TRBV20-1